The present TCR beta chain was sequenced within a study of blood T cell repertoires in COVID-19. Whole-study context: Sites across the United States, Italy and Spain contributed samples from acute and convalescent COVID-19.

Original processing notes: Estimates of nucleated cell counts were drawn from the amplification of reference gene primers. Sequencing was performed with immunoSEQ multiplex PCR; in TCRdb, only in-frame clones are kept and a portion is missing. V and J calls and clone size are copied from that table; D and trimming were computed from the DNA. The table has some 250,000 clones, roughly 80% seen once. The V gene end was trimmed by 4 bases and the J gene end by 4 bases; junction bases not matched to a gene: 6. From germline, CDR1 is SGDLS and CDR2 YYNGEE. The CDR3 has 15 residues. The rearrangement links TRBV9 to TRBJ2-5, with TRBD2 matching 11 bases. The receptor's source is a woman aged 80 or over with acute or convalescent COVID-19. Sequences were obtained from peripheral blood. CDR3 loop: CASSPLAGGGETQYF. The DNA of the CDR3 is TGTGCCAGCAGCCCGCTAGCGGGGGGAGGAGAGACCCAGTACTTC.